What follows are 17 T cell receptor beta chains derived from one specimen sequenced in a study of T cells in Graves' hyperthyroidism and ophthalmopathy. RNA transcripts yielded amplified TCR beta CDR3 regions. The HTBI primer set drove a first-round RT-PCR of the TCR CDR3. TCRdb fed the multiplex PCR reads into MiXCR, producing one record per CDR3 protein. The repertoire consists of around 610,000 distinct CDR3 sequences, with over 12% occurring once and the leading ten covering around 4%. The sample consisted of blood. Receptors were obtained from a woman between 35 and 50 years old with Graves' ophthalmopathy.

At least ten counts were recorded for this clonotype. The chain employs TRBV15 and TRBJ1-1, with D maybe TRBD1 (5 bases). The CDR3 has 13 amino acids. The germline V gene has CDR1 LNHNV and CDR2 YYDKDF (reference sequence). V was cut by 4 bases and J by 7 bases, with 13 bases left in between. In DNA form, the CDR3 reads TGTGCCACCAGCACGATGGGGGGGGGTGAAGCTTTCTTT. This encodes CATSTMGGGEAFF.

This clonotype was counted a few times. The V call is TRBV20-1, the J call TRBJ2-7; D is possibly TRBD2 (6 bases). Trimming took 5 bases from V and 3 from J, leaving 14 bases between them. The CDR3 has 13 amino acids. Germline-derived CDR1 and CDR2 are DFQATT and SNEGSKA (reference sequence). CDR3 amino acids: CSAPNTGLYEQYF. CDR3 bases: TGCAGTGCTCCGAACACGGGACTCTACGAGCAGTACTTC.

V usage is TRBV6-1 and J usage is TRBJ1-2; tentative D call: TRBD1 (6 bases). This CDR3 is built from 18 residues. Germline V gene data show CDR1 as MNHNS and CDR2 as SASEGT. V dropped 1 base and J dropped 8 bases, with 26 bases sitting between them. The CDR3 DNA reads as TGTGCCAGCAGTGAAGGACCCTACAGGGCGAGGCACGGGGGCGGCTACACCTTC. Translated: CASSEGPYRARHGGGYTF.

This chain links TRBV7-8 with TRBJ1-2, with D possibly TRBD1 on 5 matching bases. The CDR3 runs 13 residues. Per germline, CDR1 SGHVS and CDR2 FQNEAQ. The V end lost 0 bases, the J end lost 8 bases, and 10 bases lay between the germline ends. The DNA for the CDR3 is TGTGCCAGCAGCTTAGCTGGGGGGGAGGGCTACACCTTC. Translated: CASSLAGGEGYTF.

This clonotype was seen many times. This chain's CDR3 is CASSDPQTVYSNQPQHF. In DNA, the CDR3 is TGTGCCAGCAGTGATCCCCAGACAGTTTATAGCAATCAGCCCCAGCATTTT. This chain connects TRBV6-1 to TRBJ1-5; TRBD1 might be the D (5 bases). This CDR3 contains 17 residues. Trimming shortened V by 3 bases and J by 0 bases, and 15 bases separated the two germline ends. The germline CDR1 and CDR2 sequences are MNHNS and SASEGT.

At least ten counts were recorded for this clonotype. The V and J genes are TRBV7-2 and TRBJ2-4; possible D gene TRBD2, 5 bases. The ends were cut back, 2 bases at V and 0 bases at J, with 11 bases in the middle. Germline assignment: CDR1 SGHTA and CDR2 FQGNSA. The length of the CDR3 is 16 residues. CDR3: CASSLSGSRAKNIQYF. CDR3 sequence (DNA): TGTGCCAGCAGCTTAAGTGGGAGTCGAGCCAAAAACATTCAGTACTTC.

The gene calls are TRBV11-2 and TRBJ1-2; D is perhaps TRBD1 (5 bases). Germline V gene data show CDR1 as SGHAT and CDR2 as FQNNGV. The CDR3 is made up of 14 amino acids. Trimming removed 8 bases at V and 4 bases at J, with 17 bases between. CDR3 in DNA: TGTGCCAGCGGGGGGGGTGTCCGTATCTATGGCTACACCTTC. This translates into CASGGGVRIYGYTF. Filled out from reference TRBV11-2 and TRBJ1-2, the complete variable domain reads EAGVAQSPRYKIIEKRQSVAFWCNPISGHATLYWYQQILGQGPKLLIQFQNNGVVDDSQLPKDRFSAERLKGVDSTLKIQPAKLEDSAVYLCASGGGVRIYGYTFGSGTRLTVV.

This clonotype was observed at least ten times. The CDR3 reads CASSSARDGYTEAFF. The DNA for the CDR3 is TGTGCCAGCAGTTCCGCCCGGGACGGTTACACTGAAGCTTTCTTT. This chain connects TRBV12-3 or TRBV12-4 to TRBJ1-1, with D tentatively TRBD1 (5 bases). The length of the CDR3 is 15 residues. V lost 4 bases and J lost 3, with 15 bases in between.

This clonotype was observed at least ten times. The chain is built from TRBV12-3 or TRBV12-4 and TRBJ2-7, with 9 bases lining up with TRBD1. This CDR3 comprises 15 residues. V was clipped by 3 bases and J by 0 bases; unmatched bases: 3. The CDR3 is CASSFRGQGSYEQYF. The CDR3 bases are TGTGCCAGCAGTTTCCGGGGACAGGGCTCCTACGAGCAGTACTTC.

In this sample, this clonotype turned up many times. The chain recombines TRBV7-2 with TRBJ2-5; 7 nucleotides align to TRBD2. Germline V gene data show CDR1 as SGHTA and CDR2 as FQGNSA. This CDR3 contains 15 residues. J lost 2 bases, V lost 2 bases, and 5 bases had no gene match. CDR3: CASSLWLAVQETQYF. DNA of the CDR3: TGTGCCAGCAGCTTATGGCTAGCGGTTCAAGAGACCCAGTACTTC.

This clonotype was detected many times. The chain links TRBV20-1 to TRBJ2-5; 7 positions agree with TRBD1. Trimming took 6 bases from V and 4 from J; bases not matched to a gene: 5. Germline CDR1 and CDR2: DFQATT and SNEGSKA (reference sequence). The CDR3 runs 12 residues. The CDR3 DNA follows: TGCAGTGCAAACAGGGGATTAGAGACCCAGTACTTC. Protein product: CSANRGLETQYF.

This clonotype was seen only a few times. The genes are TRBV27 and TRBJ2-7; unclear D gene. Deletions cut 9 bases from V and 6 bases from J, with 12 bases between. Germline V gene sequence: CDR1 MNHEY, CDR2 SMNVEV (reference sequence). This CDR3 region has 11 residues. The CDR3 bases are TGTGCCAGTTCCAGCTTATGCGAGCAGTACTTC. This translates into CASSSLCEQYF.

There are many counts of this clonotype. The chain carries TRBV11-1 and TRBJ2-2, with D possibly matching TRBD2 (6 bases). V lost 5 bases, J lost 0 bases, and 13 bases lay in between. The germline V gene encodes CDR1 SGHAT and CDR2 FQDESV (reference sequence). There are 16 residues in the CDR3. The DNA of the CDR3 is TGTGCCAGCAGCCAAACGGGACTGACGAACACCGGGGAGCTGTTTTTT. Its protein is CASSQTGLTNTGELFF.

In this sample, this clonotype turned up a few times. The junction departs from germline at one end; a sequencing error may be responsible. This sequence joins TRBV7-2 and TRBJ2-7, with 12 bases matching TRBD2. Per germline, CDR1 SGHTA and CDR2 FQGNSA. CDR3 size: 15 residues. CDR3 protein: CASSLAGGMSYEQYF. CDR3 nucleotides: TGTGCCAGCAGCCTAGCGGGAGGGATGTCCTACGAGCAGTACTTC.

This clonotype came up many times. This chain connects TRBV28 to TRBJ2-7; weak D call: TRBD1 (6 bases). The V end was cut by 6 bases, the J end by 4 bases, with 28 bases between. CDR1 and CDR2 (germline): MDHEN, SYDVKM. This CDR3 comprises 18 residues. The CDR3 loop is CASSWGTIPTSGKYEQYF. In nucleotides, the CDR3 is TGTGCCAGCAGCTGGGGGACAATTCCCACCTCCGGGAAATACGAGCAGTACTTC.

Ten or more counts support this clonotype. The V gene is TRBV6-2 or TRBV6-3, the J gene TRBJ2-2, with D unresolved. V was trimmed by 8 bases and J by 4 bases, leaving 8 bases between them. The germline CDR1 and CDR2 sequences are MNHEY and SVGEGT. The CDR3 has 12 amino acids. CDR3 loop: CASEDLTGELFF. In DNA, the CDR3 is TGTGCCAGCGAGGACCTCACCGGGGAGCTGTTTTTT.

V gene TRBV11-2 combines with J gene TRBJ2-2; D is possibly TRBD2 (6 bases). Trimming cost V 5 bases and J 4 bases, with 11 bases left between them. This CDR3 spans 14 amino acids. Looked up from germline, CDR1 is SGHAT and CDR2 is FQNNGV. CDR3 in amino acids: CASSTGTRTGELFF. DNA of the CDR3: TGTGCCAGCAGCACCGGGACTCGCACCGGGGAGCTGTTTTTT.